The source of this TCR beta chain is a study of T-cell memory formation after mild COVID-19. Overall study: There were largely donor-specific TCR clusters.

TCRdb independently ran MiXCR on the 5' RACE reads; one entry per CDR3 protein. The sample includes about 540,000 distinct CDR3 sequences, roughly 22% of them seen just once. This TCR was sampled from an adult woman who had mild COVID-19 (a few samples of this study predate the infection). Cell type and time point are not known. The sequencing sample was made of PBMCs or a T cell subset sorted from them (not recorded which).

The CDR3 DNA sequence: TGTGCCAGCACTTCCGGGAGCGCTGAAGCTTTCTTT. Translation gives CASTSGSAEAFF. V is TRBV7-8 and J is TRBJ1-1; D remains unclear. Germline V CDR1 and CDR2: SGHVS, FQNEAQ. CDR3 length: 12 residues. Trimming removed 7 bases from V and 6 bases from J, with 12 bases in between.